This is a list of T cell receptor beta chains from one sample in a study of T cell responses to AZD1222 COVID-19 vaccine. TCRdb's copy holds only in-frame clones and misses some; the assay was immunoSEQ multiplex PCR. The sample includes about 170,000 clones, 90% of them seen just once. The sample here was peripheral blood, taken on day 0 of AZD1222 vaccination. The receptor set was obtained from an adult in good health. CDR3s include the opening cysteine and the closing phenylalanine or tryptophan. A D gene is named only where the DNA matches it firmly. For some rows the clone size is stated as once, few or many, or as a class when expanded; others skip it.

v_call	j_call	clone_size	d_call	cdr3_aa	cdr3_nt
TRBV6-5	TRBJ2-7	NA	NA	CASSYEGGILARQYF	TGTGCCAGCAGTTACGAGGGGGGCATATTAGCTCGGCAGTACTTC
TRBV9	TRBJ2-3	NA	TRBD2	CASSEKRGLTGTDTQYF	TGTGCCAGCAGCGAGAAGCGGGGACTCACCGGCACAGATACGCAGTATTTT
TRBV7-3	TRBJ2-1	NA	NA	CASSSTVSSYNEQFF	TGTGCCAGCAGTTCAACAGTCAGTTCCTACAATGAGCAGTTCTTC
TRBV15	TRBJ2-5	few	NA	CATSLEGGYVTQYF	TGTGCCACCAGCTTGGAGGGGGGGTATGTGACCCAGTACTTC
TRBV18	TRBJ1-1	NA	NA	CASSLTVTEAFF	TGTGCCAGCTCACTCACGGTAACTGAAGCTTTCTTT
TRBV7-2	TRBJ1-4	once	NA	CASSPRRDTNEKLFF	TGTGCCAGCAGCCCCAGAAGAGACACTAATGAAAAACTGTTTTTT
TRBV5-5	TRBJ1-5	NA	NA	CASSLEDPNQPQHF	TGTGCCAGCAGCTTGGAGGATCCCAATCAGCCCCAGCATTTT
TRBV10-2	TRBJ1-1	NA	NA	CASSGGGIEAFF	TGCGCCAGCAGTGGAGGGGGTATCGAAGCTTTCTTT
TRBV7-9	TRBJ1-4	NA	NA	CASSFTNEKLFF	TGTGCCAGCAGCTTTACTAATGAAAAACTGTTTTTT
TRBV6-5	TRBJ2-2	NA	TRBD2	CASRTSGGGTGELFF	TGTGCCAGCAGAACTAGCGGGGGAGGCACCGGGGAGCTGTTTTTT
TRBV19	TRBJ2-7	few	NA	CASSPQQEIRSEQYF	TGTGCCAGTAGTCCACAACAGGAGATCAGGTCCGAGCAGTACTTC